This TCR beta chain was retrieved from a study of T cell responses to AZD1222 COVID-19 vaccine. Germline CDR1 GTSNPN, CDR2 SVGIG (reference sequence). There are 14 residues in the CDR3. The V end lost 3 bases, the J end lost 3 bases, and 13 bases lay between the germline ends. Clones were sequenced by immunoSEQ multiplex PCR, and TCRdb holds only the in-frame ones, with some missing. This table holds approximately 150,000 clones, around 90% found once. This receptor was identified in an adult in good health. Sample: peripheral blood, taken on day 0 of MenACWY control vaccination. The chain combines TRBV30 with TRBJ2-3; D perhaps matches TRBD2 (5 bases). For the CDR3, the DNA is TGTGCCTGGAGGAGGGAACGCTTGACAGATACGCAGTATTTT. Encoded protein: CAWRRERLTDTQYF.